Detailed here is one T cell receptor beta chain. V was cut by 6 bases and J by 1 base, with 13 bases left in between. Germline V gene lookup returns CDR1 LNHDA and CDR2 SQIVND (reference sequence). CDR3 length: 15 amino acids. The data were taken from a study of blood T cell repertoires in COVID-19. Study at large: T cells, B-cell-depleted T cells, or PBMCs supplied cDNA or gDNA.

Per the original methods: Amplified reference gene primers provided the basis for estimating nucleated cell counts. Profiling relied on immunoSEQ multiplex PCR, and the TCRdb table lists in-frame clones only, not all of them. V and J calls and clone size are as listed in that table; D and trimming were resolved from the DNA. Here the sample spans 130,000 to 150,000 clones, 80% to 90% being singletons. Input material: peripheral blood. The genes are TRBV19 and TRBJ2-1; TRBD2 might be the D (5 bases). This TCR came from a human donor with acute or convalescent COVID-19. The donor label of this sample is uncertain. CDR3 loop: CASRSPSGSYNEQFF. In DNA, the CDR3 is TGTGCCAGTAGGAGTCCCAGCGGATCCTACAATGAGCAGTTCTTC. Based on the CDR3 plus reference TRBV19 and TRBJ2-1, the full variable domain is DGGITQSPKYLFRKEGQNVTLSCEQNLNHDAMYWYRQDPGQGLRLIYYSQIVNDFQKGDIAEGYSVSREKKESFPLTVTSAQKNPTAFYLCASRSPSGSYNEQFFGPGTRLTVL.